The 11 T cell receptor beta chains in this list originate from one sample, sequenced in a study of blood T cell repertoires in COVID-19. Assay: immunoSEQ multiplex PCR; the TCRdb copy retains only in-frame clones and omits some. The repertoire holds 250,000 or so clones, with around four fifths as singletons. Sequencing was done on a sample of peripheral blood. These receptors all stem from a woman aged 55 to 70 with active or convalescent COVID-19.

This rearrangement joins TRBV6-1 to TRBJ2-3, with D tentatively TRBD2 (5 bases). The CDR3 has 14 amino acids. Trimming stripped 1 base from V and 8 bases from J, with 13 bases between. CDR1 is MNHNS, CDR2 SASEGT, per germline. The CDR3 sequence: CASSEVGVASTQYF. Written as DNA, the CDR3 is TGTGCCAGCAGTGAAGTGGGAGTAGCGAGTACGCAGTATTTT.

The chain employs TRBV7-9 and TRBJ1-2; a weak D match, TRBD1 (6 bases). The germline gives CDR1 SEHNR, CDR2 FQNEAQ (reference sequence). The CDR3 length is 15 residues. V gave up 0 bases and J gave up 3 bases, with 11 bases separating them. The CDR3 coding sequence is TGTGCCAGCAGCTTAGCGGGGGGGCCGGACTATGGCTACACCTTC. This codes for CASSLAGGPDYGYTF. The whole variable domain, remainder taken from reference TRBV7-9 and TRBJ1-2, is DTGVSQNPRHKITKRGQNVTFRCDPISEHNRLYWYRQTLGQGPEFLTYFQNEAQLEKSRLLSDRFSAERPKGSFSTLEIQRTEQGDSAMYLCASSLAGGPDYGYTFGSGTRLTVV.

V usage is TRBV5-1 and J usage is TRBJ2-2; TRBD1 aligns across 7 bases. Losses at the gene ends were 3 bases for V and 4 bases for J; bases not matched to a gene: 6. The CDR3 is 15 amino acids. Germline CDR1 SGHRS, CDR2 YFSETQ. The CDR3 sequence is CASSSRQGPTGELFF. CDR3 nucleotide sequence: TGCGCCAGCAGCTCCCGACAGGGCCCCACCGGGGAGCTGTTTTTT.

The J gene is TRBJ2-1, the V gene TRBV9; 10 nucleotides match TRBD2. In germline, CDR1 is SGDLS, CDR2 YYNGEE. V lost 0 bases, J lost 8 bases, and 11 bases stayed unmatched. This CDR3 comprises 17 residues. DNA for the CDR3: TGTGCCAGCAGCGTAGTGGCTAGCGGGAGTATAGGCGATGAGCAGTTCTTC. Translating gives CASSVVASGSIGDEQFF. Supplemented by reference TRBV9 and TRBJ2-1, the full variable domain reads DSGVTQTPKHLITATGQRVTLRCSPRSGDLSVYWYQQSLDQGLQFLIQYYNGEERAKGNILERFSAQQFPDLHSELNLSSLELGDSALYFCASSVVASGSIGDEQFFGPGTRLTVL.

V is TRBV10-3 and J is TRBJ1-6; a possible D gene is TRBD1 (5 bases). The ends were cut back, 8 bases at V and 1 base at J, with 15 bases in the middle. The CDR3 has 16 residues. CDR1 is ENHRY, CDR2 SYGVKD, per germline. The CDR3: CAIGDSEGSYNSPLHF. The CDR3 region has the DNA TGTGCCATCGGGGATTCGGAGGGGTCCTATAATTCACCCCTCCACTTT.

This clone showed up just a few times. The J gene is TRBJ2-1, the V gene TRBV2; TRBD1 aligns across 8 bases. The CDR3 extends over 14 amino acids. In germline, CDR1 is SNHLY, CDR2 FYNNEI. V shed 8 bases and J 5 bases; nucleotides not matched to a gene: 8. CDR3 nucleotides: TGTGCCAGCCTAAGACAGGGGTGGGACAATGAGCAGTTCTTC. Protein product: CASLRQGWDNEQFF.

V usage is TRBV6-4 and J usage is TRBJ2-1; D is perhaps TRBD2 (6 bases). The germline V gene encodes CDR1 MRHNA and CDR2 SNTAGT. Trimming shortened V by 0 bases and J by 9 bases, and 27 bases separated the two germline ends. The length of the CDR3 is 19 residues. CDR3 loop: CASSDSISPEGQVKCEQFF. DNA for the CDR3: TGTGCCAGCAGTGACTCAATAAGCCCGGAGGGCCAGGTAAAGTGTGAGCAGTTCTTC.

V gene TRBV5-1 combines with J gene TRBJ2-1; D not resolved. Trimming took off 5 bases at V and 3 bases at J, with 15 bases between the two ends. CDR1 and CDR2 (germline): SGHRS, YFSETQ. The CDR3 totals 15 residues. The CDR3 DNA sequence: TGCGCCAGCAGTTCCGGTCGGCAGGTCTACAATGAGCAGTTCTTC. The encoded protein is CASSSGRQVYNEQFF.

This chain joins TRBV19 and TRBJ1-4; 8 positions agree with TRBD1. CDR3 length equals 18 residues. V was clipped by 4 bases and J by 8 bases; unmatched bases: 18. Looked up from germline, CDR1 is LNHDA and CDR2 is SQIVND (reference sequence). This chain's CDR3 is CASSTRQGRPNAKEKLFF. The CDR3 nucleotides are TGTGCCAGTAGTACGCGACAGGGGCGGCCGAACGCCAAGGAAAAACTGTTTTTT.

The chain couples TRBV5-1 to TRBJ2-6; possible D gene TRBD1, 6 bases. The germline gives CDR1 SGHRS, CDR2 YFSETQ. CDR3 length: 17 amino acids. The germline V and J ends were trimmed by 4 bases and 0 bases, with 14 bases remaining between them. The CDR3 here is CASSRTVINSGANVLTF. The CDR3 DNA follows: TGCGCCAGCAGCCGGACAGTAATTAACTCTGGGGCCAACGTCCTGACTTTC.

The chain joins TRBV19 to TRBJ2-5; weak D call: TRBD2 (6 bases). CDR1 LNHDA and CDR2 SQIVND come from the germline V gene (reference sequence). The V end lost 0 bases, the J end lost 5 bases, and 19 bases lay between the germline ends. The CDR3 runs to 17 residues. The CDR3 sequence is CASSIDSFGGGGETQYF. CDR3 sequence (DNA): TGTGCCAGTAGTATAGATAGTTTCGGGGGAGGTGGGGAGACCCAGTACTTC. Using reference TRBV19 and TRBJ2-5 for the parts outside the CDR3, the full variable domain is DGGITQSPKYLFRKEGQNVTLSCEQNLNHDAMYWYRQDPGQGLRLIYYSQIVNDFQKGDIAEGYSVSREKKESFPLTVTSAQKNPTAFYLCASSIDSFGGGGETQYFGPGTRLLVL.